This is a list of T cell receptor beta chains from one sample in a study of PD-1 blockade in classical Hodgkin lymphoma. Clones were read by immunoSEQ multiplex PCR, and TCRdb kept only the in-frame ones, dropping some. This table holds 70,000 to 80,000 clones, 93% found once. Sample: peripheral blood mononuclear cells (PBMCs), taken at baseline. The receptors come from a human donor with classical Hodgkin lymphoma. Each CDR3 is given with its conserved first and last residue.

CDR3 protein,J gene,V gene
CASSIKQTGSYGYTF,TRBJ1-2,TRBV19
CASSLMTGGYTGELFF,TRBJ2-2,TRBV19
CASRTGSVGAGEQPQHF,TRBJ1-5,TRBV21-1
CASTLLGVPGSTGELFF,TRBJ2-2,TRBV27
CASSFMGSPTDTQYF,TRBJ2-3,TRBV28
CASSPPGQRSGEAFF,TRBJ1-1,TRBV7-8
CASSTTGNTEAFF,TRBJ1-1,TRBV2
CASSVLGTSGIGEQFF,TRBJ2-1,TRBV13
CASSLADTDTQYF,TRBJ2-3,TRBV7-7
CASSWLAGTGGESGNTIYF,TRBJ1-3,TRBV5-1
CASSGVGYDTQYF,TRBJ2-3,TRBV7-9
CASSQGVGYTF,TRBJ1-2,TRBV28